This T cell receptor (beta chain) was profiled in a study of shared clonotypes between healthy human individuals. General observations from the study: Rarefaction showed sorted-subset sequencing was incomplete despite large depth. Memory subsets had estimated richness that was generally smaller than that of naive subsets.

In the naive CD8 group, cells lacked CD45RO and were positively selected for CCR7, so terminally differentiated effector memory CD45RA+ cells were left out. From germline, CDR1 is MRHNA and CDR2 SNTAGT. The CDR3 has 16 amino acids. V lost 2 bases, J lost 5 bases, and 19 bases lay in between. Generated by immunoSEQ multiplex PCR, the TCRdb table keeps only in-frame clones and is missing some. The sample contains around 2,000,000 clones, just under 95% of which appear only once. With regard to this clone: Antigen unknown.

The sequencing sample was made of naive CD8+ T cells sorted from blood. The clonotype was recovered from a man between 18 and 35 years old in good health. The chain has TRBV6-4 and TRBJ2-7; D might be TRBD2 (5 bases). This CDR3 reads CASSDEARVGINEQYF. As DNA, the CDR3 is TGTGCCAGCAGTGACGAAGCGCGGGTGGGCATAAACGAGCAGTACTTC.